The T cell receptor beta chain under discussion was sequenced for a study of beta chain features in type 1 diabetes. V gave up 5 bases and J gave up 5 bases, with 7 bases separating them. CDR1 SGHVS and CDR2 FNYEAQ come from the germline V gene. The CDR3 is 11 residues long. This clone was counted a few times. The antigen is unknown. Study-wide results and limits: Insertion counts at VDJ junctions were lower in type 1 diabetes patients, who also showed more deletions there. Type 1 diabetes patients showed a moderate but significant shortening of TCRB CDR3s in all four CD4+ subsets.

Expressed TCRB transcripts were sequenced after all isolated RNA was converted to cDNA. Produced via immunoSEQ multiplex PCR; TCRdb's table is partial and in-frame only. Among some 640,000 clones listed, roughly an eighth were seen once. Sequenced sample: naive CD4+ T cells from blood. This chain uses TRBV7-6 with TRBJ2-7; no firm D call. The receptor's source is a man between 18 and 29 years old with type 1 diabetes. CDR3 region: CASSRGNEQYF. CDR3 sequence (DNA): TGTGCCAGCAGCCGTGGGAACGAGCAGTACTTC.